The present TCR beta chain was sequenced within a study of blood T cell repertoires in COVID-19. CDR3 size: 15 residues. Germline lookup yields CDR1 LGHNT and CDR2 FRNRAP. V lost 5 bases to trimming and J lost 4 bases; unmatched junction nucleotides: 10. TCRdb's copy holds only in-frame clones and misses some; the assay was immunoSEQ multiplex PCR. The profile shows around 78,000 clones, about nine tenths of them singletons. The sequenced sample consisted of peripheral blood. The rearrangement links TRBV12-5 to TRBJ1-1; 7 nucleotides align to TRBD1. The source of this sequence is a woman aged 55-69 years with acute or convalescent COVID-19. In DNA form, the CDR3 reads TGTGCTAGTGGTCAAGGACAGGCCGGTGGCACTGAAGCTTTCTTT. Its translation: CASGQGQAGGTEAFF.